This T cell receptor (beta chain) is drawn from a study of metastatic and nonmetastatic thyroid tumors. Thyroid surgery took place with no prior treatment in any patient. This clone has a handful of counts. Trimming took 6 bases from V and 2 from J, leaving 17 bases between them. The germline gives CDR1 MNHNS, CDR2 SASEGT. The CDR3 has 15 residues. TCRdb reprocessed the PCR reads using MiXCR. The table records 15,000 to 20,000 clones, around 30% of them present only once. Sequencing was performed on tumor tissue. This clonotype was obtained from a female donor with papillary thyroid cancer or a benign thyroid nodule (not recorded which). Some clones in this sample may be carry-over from other donors' samples. This rearrangement joins TRBV6-1 to TRBJ2-7; D is possibly TRBD1 or TRBD2 (5 bases each). The CDR3 DNA reads as TGTGCCAGCAGAACTCCCCGGGACCCTACCTACGAGCAGTACTTC. Its translation is CASRTPRDPTYEQYF.